The 22 T cell receptor beta chains below come from one sample, sequenced in a study of blood T cell repertoires in COVID-19. Some clones are missing from TCRdb's copy, which holds only in-frame ones; the method was immunoSEQ multiplex PCR. Of about 160,000 clones in the sample, just over 90% were seen once. Sequencing input: peripheral blood. The source of these receptors is a man between 18 and 35 years old with acute or convalescent COVID-19.

This chain connects TRBV6-5 to TRBJ1-2; TRBD1 matches 9 bases. CDR3 length equals 16 residues. The germline V gene encodes CDR1 MNHEY and CDR2 SVGAGI. Trimming at V came to 4 bases and at J to 8 bases, leaving 14 bases not matched to a gene. CDR3 nucleotide sequence: TGTGCCAGCAGTTCCCAAATCACAGGGGGCTCGAGAGGCTACACCTTC. Amino acids: CASSSQITGGSRGYTF.

The chain recombines TRBV9 with TRBJ2-4; D might be TRBD2 (6 bases). V was shortened by 4 bases and J by 8 bases, with 19 bases between the two germline ends. Germline loops: CDR1 SGDLS, CDR2 YYNGEE. The CDR3 is 15 amino acids. CDR3 protein: CASSTLVGEDDIQYF. The CDR3 bases are TGTGCCAGCAGCACCTTGGTCGGGGAGGACGACATTCAGTACTTC.

The rearrangement joins TRBV6-6 to TRBJ1-5; TRBD1 aligns across 9 bases. Germline V gene lookup returns CDR1 MNHNY and CDR2 SVGAGI (reference sequence). After removal of 2 bases from V and 13 bases from J, the junction contained 3 bases not matched to a gene. The CDR3 covers 12 residues. The CDR3 DNA follows: TGTGCCAGCAGTTACCCGGACAGGGGTCAGCATTTT. It yields the protein CASSYPDRGQHF.

This clone appeared a few times. The chain recombines TRBV4-2 with TRBJ2-3; D might be TRBD2 (5 bases). The CDR3 runs to 16 residues. Germline V lookup: CDR1 LGHNA, CDR2 YNFKEQ. Trimming took off 4 bases at V and 0 bases at J, with 14 bases between the two ends. The CDR3 sequence is CASSPLRGPSTDTQYF. In nucleotides, the CDR3 is TGTGCCAGCAGCCCGTTGCGCGGGCCTAGCACAGATACGCAGTATTTT.

This chain links TRBV19 with TRBJ2-2; no definite D call. Trimming cost V 6 bases and J 2 bases, with 10 bases left between them. The CDR3 is 14 amino acids. Germline CDR1 is LNHDA and CDR2 is SQIVND (reference sequence). The CDR3 sequence: CASRSTQNTGELFF. The CDR3 DNA follows: TGTGCCAGTAGATCGACACAAAACACCGGGGAGCTGTTTTTT. Full variable domain (missing parts from reference TRBV19 and TRBJ2-2): DGGITQSPKYLFRKEGQNVTLSCEQNLNHDAMYWYRQDPGQGLRLIYYSQIVNDFQKGDIAEGYSVSREKKESFPLTVTSAQKNPTAFYLCASRSTQNTGELFFGEGSRLTVL.

The rearrangement uses TRBV6-2 or TRBV6-3 and TRBJ2-7; TRBD1 matches 8 bases. The CDR3 totals 18 residues. V lost 3 bases and J lost 3; bases outside the gene matches: 16. Germline V gene data show CDR1 as MNHEY and CDR2 as SVGEGT. CDR3 bases: TGTGCCAGCAGTTATTGGCCAGCCAACGGACAGGGACACTACGAGCAGTACTTC. Its protein is CASSYWPANGQGHYEQYF.

This rearrangement joins TRBV19 to TRBJ2-7, with 14 bases lining up with TRBD2. The germline gives CDR1 LNHDA, CDR2 SQIVND (reference sequence). V was clipped by 10 bases and J by 2 bases; unmatched bases: 7. The CDR3 spans 15 residues. CDR3 coding DNA: TGTGCCACCAAACCGGGACTAGCGGGAGCCTACGAGCAGTACTTC. Amino acids: CATKPGLAGAYEQYF.

The chain joins TRBV7-6 to TRBJ2-3; 8 bases align to TRBD2. Germline V CDR1 and CDR2: SGHVS, FNYEAQ. The length of the CDR3 is 15 residues. V gave up 5 bases and J gave up 3 bases; unmatched junction bases: 7. CDR3 nucleotides: TGTGCCAGCAGCCGGGGACTAGGGGTGACAGATACGCAGTATTTT. Its translation is CASSRGLGVTDTQYF.

This rearrangement joins TRBV13 to TRBJ2-7; maybe TRBD1 (8 bases). Germline CDR1 PRHDT, CDR2 FYEKMQ (reference sequence). V was shortened by 3 bases and J by 6 bases, with 12 bases between the two germline ends. CDR3 length: 13 residues. The CDR3 here is CASSFTGGGEQYF. DNA for the CDR3: TGTGCCAGCAGCTTCACAGGGGGGGGCGAGCAGTACTTC. The full variable domain, rest sourced from reference TRBV13 and TRBJ2-7, is AAGVIQSPRHLIKEKRETATLKCYPIPRHDTVYWYQQGPGQDPQFLISFYEKMQSDKGSIPDRFSAQQFSDYHSELNMSSLELGDSALYFCASSFTGGGEQYFGPGTRLTVT.

This clone was observed once. CDR3: CASSPAGTEIYGYTF. In nucleotides, the CDR3 is TGCGCCAGCAGCCCCGCAGGGACAGAGATCTATGGCTACACCTTC. The chain links TRBV4-1 to TRBJ1-2, with TRBD1 identical over 7 bases. V shed 4 bases, J shed 4 bases, and the junction held 9 bases outside the gene matches. The CDR3 loop spans 15 amino acids. Per the germline V gene, CDR1 is MGHRA and CDR2 is YSYEKL.

The chain carries TRBV5-1 and TRBJ1-2, with D tentatively TRBD1 (5 bases). Germline assignment: CDR1 SGHRS and CDR2 YFSETQ. CDR3 length: 15 amino acids. The V end was cut by 7 bases, the J end by 5 bases, with 21 bases between. The CDR3: CASRNPLTGLYGYTF. As DNA, the CDR3 is TGCGCCAGCCGTAACCCCCTGACGGGACTTTATGGCTACACCTTC.

The genes are TRBV13 and TRBJ1-1, with 9 bases fitting TRBD1. The CDR3 covers 14 residues. CDR1 is PRHDT and CDR2 is FYEKMQ in the germline V gene (reference sequence). Trimming cost V 6 bases and J 10 bases; bases outside gene matches: 12. CDR3 region: CASSNRDRVRVAFF. The CDR3 DNA follows: TGTGCCAGCAGTAACCGGGACAGGGTGAGAGTAGCTTTCTTT.

This clone has a single count. The chain couples TRBV9 to TRBJ2-1; no clear D. Germline V lookup: CDR1 SGDLS, CDR2 YYNGEE. V lost 0 bases, J lost 4 bases, and 5 bases lay in between. This CDR3 has 13 residues. CDR3 protein: CASSVARYNEQFF. DNA for the CDR3: TGTGCCAGCAGCGTAGCCAGGTACAATGAGCAGTTCTTC.

The V call is TRBV7-9, the J call TRBJ2-1; TRBD2 might be the D (6 bases). V gave up 7 bases and J gave up 8 bases, with 24 bases separating them. Germline CDR1 reads SEHNR; CDR2 reads FQNEAQ (reference sequence). The CDR3 totals 16 residues. The CDR3 sequence: CASTLVGGSLEDEQFF. The CDR3 DNA reads TGTGCCAGCACCCTTGTAGGAGGGTCCCTTGAGGATGAGCAGTTCTTC.

This chain uses TRBV27 with TRBJ1-2; 9 bases map to TRBD1. Germline CDR1 MNHEY, CDR2 SMNVEV (reference sequence). With V trimmed by 0 bases and J by 4 bases, 15 bases remained unmatched. The CDR3 extends over 19 amino acids. This CDR3 reads CASSLSMLQGAMGAYGYTF. CDR3 DNA sequence: TGTGCCAGCAGTTTATCGATGTTACAGGGGGCCATGGGGGCCTATGGCTACACCTTC.

The chain has TRBV6-5 and TRBJ2-7; 8 bases are shared with TRBD1. CDR3 size: 14 residues. V gave up 8 bases and J gave up 3 bases; unmatched junction bases: 9. Germline values: CDR1 MNHEY, CDR2 SVGAGI. The CDR3 region is CASGQGRGDYEQYF. CDR3 coding DNA: TGTGCCAGCGGACAGGGCAGGGGGGACTACGAGCAGTACTTC.

The chain combines TRBV4-1 with TRBJ2-7, with D hard to call. V was clipped by 1 base and J by 4 bases, with 11 bases between them. CDR3 length: 14 residues. CDR1 and CDR2 (germline): MGHRA, YSYEKL. The CDR3 region has the DNA TGCGCCAGCAGCCAAGCGCTCCCCAGGTACGAGCAGTACTTC. Residues: CASSQALPRYEQYF.

The chain links TRBV5-1 to TRBJ2-1; 9 bases agree with TRBD1. Germline-derived CDR1 and CDR2 are SGHRS and YFSETQ. The CDR3 is 17 residues long. V gave up 3 bases and J gave up 4 bases; unmatched junction bases: 11. CDR3 nucleotides: TGCGCCAGCAGCTACAACAACAGGGGGCACGGTTACAATGAGCAGTTCTTC. Translating gives CASSYNNRGHGYNEQFF.

J is TRBJ1-2 and V is TRBV19, with 9 positions matching TRBD1. Trimming removed 5 bases from V and 5 bases from J; junction bases left unmatched: 18. The germline gives CDR1 LNHDA, CDR2 SQIVND (reference sequence). This CDR3 is 18 amino acids long. The CDR3 DNA is TGTGCCAGTAGTCTCCCACTCATGGGACAGGGAAAACCTTATGGCTACACCTTC. Its translation: CASSLPLMGQGKPYGYTF. Full variable domain (missing parts from reference TRBV19 and TRBJ1-2): DGGITQSPKYLFRKEGQNVTLSCEQNLNHDAMYWYRQDPGQGLRLIYYSQIVNDFQKGDIAEGYSVSREKKESFPLTVTSAQKNPTAFYLCASSLPLMGQGKPYGYTFGSGTRLTVV.

The gene calls are TRBV9 and TRBJ2-1; a possible D gene is TRBD2 (5 bases). V shed 4 bases and J shed 10 bases, with 18 bases lying between them. The germline CDR1 and CDR2 sequences are SGDLS and YYNGEE. CDR3 size: 14 residues. The CDR3 loop reads CASSPGWPRGEQFF. The CDR3 DNA reads as TGTGCCAGCAGCCCAGGTTGGCCACGCGGGGAGCAGTTCTTC.

The J gene is TRBJ2-1, the V gene TRBV7-9, with 8 bases fitting TRBD1. Germline V gene sequence: CDR1 SEHNR, CDR2 FQNEAQ (reference sequence). V dropped 2 bases and J dropped 6; count of bases not matched to a gene: 6. The CDR3 sequence is 15 residues long. CDR3 nucleotides: TGTGCCAGCAGCTTAATGGACAGGGCCCGCAATGAGCAGTTCTTC. Its protein product is CASSLMDRARNEQFF. The full variable domain, in which reference TRBV7-9 and TRBJ2-1 provide the parts outside the CDR3, is DTGVSQNPRHKITKRGQNVTFRCDPISEHNRLYWYRQTLGQGPEFLTYFQNEAQLEKSRLLSDRFSAERPKGSFSTLEIQRTEQGDSAMYLCASSLMDRARNEQFFGPGTRLTVL.

The chain recombines TRBV14 with TRBJ2-1; 9 nucleotides agree with TRBD2. Trimming removed 0 bases from V and 9 bases from J; junction bases left unmatched: 9. Germline values: CDR1 SGHDN, CDR2 FVKESK. This CDR3 has 16 amino acids. CDR3 nucleotide sequence: TGTGCCAGCAGCCAAGATTGGGGCGGGAGGGCCACTGAGCAGTTCTTC. It specifies CASSQDWGGRATEQFF.